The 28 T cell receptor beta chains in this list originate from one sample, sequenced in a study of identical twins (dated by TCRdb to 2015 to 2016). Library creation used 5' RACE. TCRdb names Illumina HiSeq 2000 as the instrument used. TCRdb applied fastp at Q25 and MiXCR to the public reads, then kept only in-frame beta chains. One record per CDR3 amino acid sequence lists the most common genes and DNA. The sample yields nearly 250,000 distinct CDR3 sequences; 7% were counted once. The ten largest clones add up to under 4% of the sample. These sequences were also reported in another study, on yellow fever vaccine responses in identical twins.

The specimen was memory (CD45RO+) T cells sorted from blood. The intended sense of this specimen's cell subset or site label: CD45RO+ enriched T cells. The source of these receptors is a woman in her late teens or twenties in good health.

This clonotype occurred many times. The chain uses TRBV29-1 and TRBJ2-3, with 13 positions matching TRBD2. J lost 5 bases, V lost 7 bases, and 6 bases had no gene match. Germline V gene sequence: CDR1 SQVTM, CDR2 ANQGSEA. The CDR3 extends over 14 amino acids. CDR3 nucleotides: TGCAGCGCCGGGACTAGCGGGAACGTAGATACGCAGTATTTT. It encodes CSAGTSGNVDTQYF.

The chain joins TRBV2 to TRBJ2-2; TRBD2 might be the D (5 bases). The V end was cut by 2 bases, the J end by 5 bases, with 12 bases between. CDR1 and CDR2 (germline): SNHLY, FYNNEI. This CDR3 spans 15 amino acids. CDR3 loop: CASSEMDSRTGELFF. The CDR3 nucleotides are TGTGCCAGCAGTGAAATGGACTCCCGTACCGGGGAGCTGTTTTTT.

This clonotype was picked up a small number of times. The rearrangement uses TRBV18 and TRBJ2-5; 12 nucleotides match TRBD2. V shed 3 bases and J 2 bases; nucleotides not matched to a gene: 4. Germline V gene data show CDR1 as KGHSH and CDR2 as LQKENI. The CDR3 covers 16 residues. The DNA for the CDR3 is TGTGCCAGCTCACCCCCGGGACTAGCGGGTCAAGAGACCCAGTACTTC. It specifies CASSPPGLAGQETQYF.

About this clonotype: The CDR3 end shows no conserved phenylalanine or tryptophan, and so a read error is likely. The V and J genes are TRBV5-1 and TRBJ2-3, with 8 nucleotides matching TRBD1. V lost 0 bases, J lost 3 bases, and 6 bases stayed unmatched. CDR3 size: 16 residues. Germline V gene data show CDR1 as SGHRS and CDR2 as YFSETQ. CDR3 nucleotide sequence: TGCGCCAGCAGCTTGGGGTTCGGGACAGGAACAGATACGCAGTATTCT. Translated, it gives CASSLGFGTGTDTQYS.

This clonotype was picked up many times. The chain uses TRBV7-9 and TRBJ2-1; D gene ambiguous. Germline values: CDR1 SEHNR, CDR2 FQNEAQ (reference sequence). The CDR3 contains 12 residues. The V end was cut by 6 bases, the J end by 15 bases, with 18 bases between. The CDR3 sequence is CASRLRGERSFF. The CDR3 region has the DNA TGTGCCAGCAGACTACGTGGAGAAAGGTCGTTCTTC.

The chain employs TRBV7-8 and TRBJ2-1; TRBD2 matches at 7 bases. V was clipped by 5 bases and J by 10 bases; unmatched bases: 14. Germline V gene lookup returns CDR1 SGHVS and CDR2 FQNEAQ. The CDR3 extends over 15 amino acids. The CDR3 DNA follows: TGTGCCAGCAGCGTCACCCTGACTAGCCCCATGGAGCAGTTCTTC. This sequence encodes CASSVTLTSPMEQFF.

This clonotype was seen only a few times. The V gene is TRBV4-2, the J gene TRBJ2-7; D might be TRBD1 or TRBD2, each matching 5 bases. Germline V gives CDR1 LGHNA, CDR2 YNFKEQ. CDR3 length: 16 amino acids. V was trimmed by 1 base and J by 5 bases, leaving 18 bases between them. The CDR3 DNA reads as TGTGCCAGCAGCCAAGGGGTGGGGAGTGGGGCTGACGAGCAGTACTTC. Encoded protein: CASSQGVGSGADEQYF.

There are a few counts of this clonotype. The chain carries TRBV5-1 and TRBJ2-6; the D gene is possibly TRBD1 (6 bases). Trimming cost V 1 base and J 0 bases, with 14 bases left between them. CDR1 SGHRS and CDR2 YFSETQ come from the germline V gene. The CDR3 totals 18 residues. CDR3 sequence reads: CASSLNGQPLSGANVLTF. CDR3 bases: TGCGCCAGCAGCTTGAATGGACAGCCTCTCTCTGGGGCCAACGTCCTGACTTTC.

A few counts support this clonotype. This CDR3 is CASRPSGYVQFF. The CDR3 DNA is TGTGCCAGCCGACCGAGCGGATACGTACAGTTCTTC. This chain links TRBV2 with TRBJ2-1, with D maybe TRBD2 (5 bases). CDR1 SNHLY and CDR2 FYNNEI come from the germline V gene. The CDR3 loop spans 12 amino acids. The V end lost 8 bases, the J end lost 13 bases, and 18 bases lay between the germline ends. The full variable domain, in which reference TRBV2 and TRBJ2-1 provide the parts outside the CDR3, is EPEVTQTPSHQVTQMGQEVILRCVPISNHLYFYWYRQILGQKVEFLVSFYNNEISEKSEIFDDQFSVERPDGSNFTLKIRSTKLEDSAMYFCASRPSGYVQFFGPGTRLTVL.

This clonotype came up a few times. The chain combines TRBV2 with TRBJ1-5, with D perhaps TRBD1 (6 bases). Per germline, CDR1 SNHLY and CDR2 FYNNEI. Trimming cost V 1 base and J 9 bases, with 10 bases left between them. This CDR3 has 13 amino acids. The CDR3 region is CASSEEGGRPQHF. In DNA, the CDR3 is TGTGCCAGCAGTGAAGAGGGGGGAAGGCCCCAGCATTTT. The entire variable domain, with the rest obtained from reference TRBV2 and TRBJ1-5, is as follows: EPEVTQTPSHQVTQMGQEVILRCVPISNHLYFYWYRQILGQKVEFLVSFYNNEISEKSEIFDDQFSVERPDGSNFTLKIRSTKLEDSAMYFCASSEEGGRPQHFGDGTRLSIL.

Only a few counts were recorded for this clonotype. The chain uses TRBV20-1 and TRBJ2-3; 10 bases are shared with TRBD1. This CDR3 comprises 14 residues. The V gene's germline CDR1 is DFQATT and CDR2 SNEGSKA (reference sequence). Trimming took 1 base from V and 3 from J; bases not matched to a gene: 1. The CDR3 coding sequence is TGCAGTGCTAGAGGACAGGGGGCAACAGATACGCAGTATTTT. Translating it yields CSARGQGATDTQYF.

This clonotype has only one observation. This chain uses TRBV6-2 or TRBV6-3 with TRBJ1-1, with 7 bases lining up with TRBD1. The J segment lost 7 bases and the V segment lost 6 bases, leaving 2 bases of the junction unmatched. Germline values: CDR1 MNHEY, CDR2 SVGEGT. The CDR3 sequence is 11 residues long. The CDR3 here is CASRRQGEAFF. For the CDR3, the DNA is TGTGCCAGCAGGAGACAGGGTGAAGCTTTCTTT.

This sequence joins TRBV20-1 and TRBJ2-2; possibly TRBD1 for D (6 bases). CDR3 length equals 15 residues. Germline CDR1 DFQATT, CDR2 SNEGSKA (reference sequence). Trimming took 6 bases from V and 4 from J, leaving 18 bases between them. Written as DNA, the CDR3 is TGCAGTGCCCTTGACAGGCTGCTCACCACCGGGGAGCTGTTTTTT. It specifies CSALDRLLTTGELFF.

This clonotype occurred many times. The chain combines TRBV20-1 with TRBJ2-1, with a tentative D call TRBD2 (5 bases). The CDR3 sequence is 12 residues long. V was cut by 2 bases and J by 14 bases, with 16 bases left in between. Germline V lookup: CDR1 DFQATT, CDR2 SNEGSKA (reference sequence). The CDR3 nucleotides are TGCAGTGCTAGATTGGCTGATGTGGAGGAGTTCTTC. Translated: CSARLADVEEFF.

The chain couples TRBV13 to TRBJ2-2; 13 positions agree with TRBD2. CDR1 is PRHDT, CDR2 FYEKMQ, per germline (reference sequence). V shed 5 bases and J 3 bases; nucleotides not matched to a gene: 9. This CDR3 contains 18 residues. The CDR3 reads CASSLSGLAGRYTGELFF. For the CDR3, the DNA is TGTGCCAGCAGCCTTTCGGGACTAGCGGGACGTTACACCGGGGAGCTGTTTTTT.

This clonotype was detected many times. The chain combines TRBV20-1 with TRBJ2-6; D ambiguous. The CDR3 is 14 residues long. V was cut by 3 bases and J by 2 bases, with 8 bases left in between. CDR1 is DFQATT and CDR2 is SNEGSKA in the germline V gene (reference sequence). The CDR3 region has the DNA TGCAGTGCTAGCTCCGCGGCTGGGGCCAACGTCCTGACTTTC. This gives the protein CSASSAAGANVLTF.

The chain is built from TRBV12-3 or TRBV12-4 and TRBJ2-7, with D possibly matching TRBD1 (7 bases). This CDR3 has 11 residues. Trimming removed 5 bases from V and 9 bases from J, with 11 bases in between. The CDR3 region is CASSARDRQYF. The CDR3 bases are TGTGCCAGCAGTGCGCGGGACAGGCAGTACTTC.

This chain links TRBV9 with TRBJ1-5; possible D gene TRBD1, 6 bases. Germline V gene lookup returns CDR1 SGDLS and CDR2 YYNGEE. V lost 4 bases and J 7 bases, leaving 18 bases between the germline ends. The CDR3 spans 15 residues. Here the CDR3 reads CASSPNPGDRQPQHF. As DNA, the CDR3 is TGTGCCAGCAGCCCCAATCCAGGGGACCGGCAGCCCCAGCATTTT.

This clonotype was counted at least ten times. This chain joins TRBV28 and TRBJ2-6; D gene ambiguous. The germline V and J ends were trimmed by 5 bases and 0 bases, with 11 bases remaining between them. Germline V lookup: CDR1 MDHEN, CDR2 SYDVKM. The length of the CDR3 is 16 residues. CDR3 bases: TGTGCCAGCAGTCCCTTTGGGCGCTCTGGGGCCAACGTCCTGACTTTC. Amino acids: CASSPFGRSGANVLTF.

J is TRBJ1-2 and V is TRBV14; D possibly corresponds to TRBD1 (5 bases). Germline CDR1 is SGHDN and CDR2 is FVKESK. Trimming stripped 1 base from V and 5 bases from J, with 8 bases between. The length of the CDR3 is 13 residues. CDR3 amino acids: CASSQVRGYGYTF. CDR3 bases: TGTGCCAGCAGCCAAGTCCGGGGGTATGGCTACACCTTC.

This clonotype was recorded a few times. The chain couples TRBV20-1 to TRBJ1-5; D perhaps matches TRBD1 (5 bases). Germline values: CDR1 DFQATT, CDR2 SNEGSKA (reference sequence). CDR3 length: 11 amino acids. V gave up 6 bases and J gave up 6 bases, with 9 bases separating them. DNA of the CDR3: TGCAGTGCGGGGGTCGGTCAGCCCCAGCATTTT. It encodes CSAGVGQPQHF.

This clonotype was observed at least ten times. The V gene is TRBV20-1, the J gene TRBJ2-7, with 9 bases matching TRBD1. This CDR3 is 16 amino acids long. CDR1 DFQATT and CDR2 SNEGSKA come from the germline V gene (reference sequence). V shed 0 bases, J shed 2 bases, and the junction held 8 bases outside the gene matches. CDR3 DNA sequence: TGCAGTGCTAGAGACAAGAAGGACAGGGGCACCTACGAGCAGTACTTC. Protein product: CSARDKKDRGTYEQYF.

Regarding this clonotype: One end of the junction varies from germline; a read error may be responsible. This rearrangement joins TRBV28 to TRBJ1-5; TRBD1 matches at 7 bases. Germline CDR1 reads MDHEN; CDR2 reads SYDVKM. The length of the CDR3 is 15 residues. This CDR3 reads CSSSLAGQFNQPQHF. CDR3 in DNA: TGTTCCAGCAGTTTAGCGGGACAGTTCAATCAGCCCCAGCATTTT.

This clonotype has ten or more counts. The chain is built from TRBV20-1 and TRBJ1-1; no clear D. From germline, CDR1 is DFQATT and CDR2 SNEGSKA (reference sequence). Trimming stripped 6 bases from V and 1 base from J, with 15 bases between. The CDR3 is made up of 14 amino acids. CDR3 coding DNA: TGCAGTGCGCCGAGGGAAGTCGGGAACACTGAAGCTTTCTTT. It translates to CSAPREVGNTEAFF.

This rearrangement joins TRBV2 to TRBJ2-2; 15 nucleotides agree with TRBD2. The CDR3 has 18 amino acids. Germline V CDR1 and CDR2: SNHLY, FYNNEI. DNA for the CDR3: TGTACCTTCTGGTGGACTAGCGGGAGGGATAAGAACACCGGGGAGCTGTTTTTT. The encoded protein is CTFWWTSGRDKNTGELFF.

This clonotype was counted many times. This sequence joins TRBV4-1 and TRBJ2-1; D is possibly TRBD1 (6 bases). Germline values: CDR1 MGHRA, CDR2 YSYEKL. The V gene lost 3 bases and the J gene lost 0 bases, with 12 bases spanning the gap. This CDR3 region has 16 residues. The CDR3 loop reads CASSQKTGLSYNEQFF. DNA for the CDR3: TGCGCCAGCAGCCAGAAGACAGGCCTCTCCTACAATGAGCAGTTCTTC.

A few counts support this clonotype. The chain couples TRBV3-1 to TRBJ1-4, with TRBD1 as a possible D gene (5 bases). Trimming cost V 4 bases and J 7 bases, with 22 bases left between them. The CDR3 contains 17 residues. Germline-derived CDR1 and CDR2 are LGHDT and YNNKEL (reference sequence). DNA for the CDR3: TGTGCCAGCAGCCCCCTTAACCACAGGCAGAGGGGTGAAAAACTGTTTTTT. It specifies CASSPLNHRQRGEKLFF. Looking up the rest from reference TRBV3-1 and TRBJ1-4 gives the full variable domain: DTAVSQTPKYLVTQMGNDKSIKCEQNLGHDTMYWYKQDSKKFLKIMFSYNNKELIINETVPNRFSPKSPDKAHLNLHINSLELGDSAVYFCASSPLNHRQRGEKLFFGSGTQLSVL.

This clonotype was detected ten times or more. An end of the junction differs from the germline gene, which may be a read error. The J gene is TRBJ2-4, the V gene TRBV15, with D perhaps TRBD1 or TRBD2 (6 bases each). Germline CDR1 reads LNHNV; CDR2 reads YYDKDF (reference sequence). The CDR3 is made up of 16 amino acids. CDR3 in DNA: TGTGCCACCAGCAGAGATCATTGGGGGGCCATAAACATTCAGTACTTC. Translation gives CATSRDHWGAINIQYF. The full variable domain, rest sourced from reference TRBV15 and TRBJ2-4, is DAMVIQNPRYQVTQFGKPVTLSCSQTLNHNVMYWYQQKSSQAPKLLFHYYDKDFNNEADTPDNFQSRRPNTSFCFLDIRSPGLGDTAMYLCATSRDHWGAINIQYFGAGTRLSVL.